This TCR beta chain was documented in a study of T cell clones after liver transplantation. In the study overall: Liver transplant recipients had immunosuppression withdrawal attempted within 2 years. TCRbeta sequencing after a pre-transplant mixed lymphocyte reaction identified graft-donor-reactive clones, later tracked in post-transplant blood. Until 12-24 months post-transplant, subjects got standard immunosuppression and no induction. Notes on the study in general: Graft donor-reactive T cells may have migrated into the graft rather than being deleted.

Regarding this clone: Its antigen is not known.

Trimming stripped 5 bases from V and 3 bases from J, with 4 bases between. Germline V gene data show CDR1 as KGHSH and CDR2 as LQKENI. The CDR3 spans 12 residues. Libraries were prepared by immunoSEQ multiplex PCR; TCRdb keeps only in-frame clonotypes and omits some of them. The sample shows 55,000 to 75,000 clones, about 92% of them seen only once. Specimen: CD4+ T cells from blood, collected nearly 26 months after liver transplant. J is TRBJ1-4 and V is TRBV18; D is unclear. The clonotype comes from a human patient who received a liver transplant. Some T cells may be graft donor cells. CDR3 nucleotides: TGTGCCAGCTCAGATGCTAATGAAAAACTGTTTTTT. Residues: CASSDANEKLFF.